This T cell receptor (beta chain) appears in the sequencing data of a study of blood T cell repertoires in COVID-19. For the study at large: Sample material is recorded as cDNA or gDNA derived from T cells, B-cell-depleted T cells, or PBMCs.

How the authors handled the data: Estimates of nucleated cell counts were drawn from the amplification of reference gene primers. Using immunoSEQ multiplex PCR, the repertoire was profiled, and TCRdb retains in-frame clones only, with some absent. The DNA was the basis for D and trimming; V, J and clone size are from that table. The profile shows 150,000 or so clones, roughly four fifths of them singletons. CDR3 length: 16 residues. Germline lookup yields CDR1 SGHRS and CDR2 YFSETQ. V was clipped by 0 bases and J by 0 bases; unmatched bases: 4. The sequenced sample consisted of peripheral blood. The origin of this receptor is a human donor in a cohort sampled during active COVID-19. V and J are TRBV5-1 and TRBJ2-3; 7 positions agree with TRBD2. CDR3 region: CASSLGRGRSTDTQYF. CDR3 DNA sequence: TGCGCCAGCAGCTTGGGGCGGGGGAGGAGCACAGATACGCAGTATTTT.